These 31 T cell receptor beta chains came from one sample sequenced in a study of high-grade serous ovarian cancer treatment subgroups. Tumor samples were taken before definitive surgery or chemotherapy. Generated by immunoSEQ multiplex PCR, the TCRdb table keeps only in-frame clones and is missing some. The data show some 28,000 clones, roughly four fifths seen once. Sample: tumor tissue. These receptors all stem from a human donor with high-grade serous ovarian cancer.

The V gene is TRBV30, the J gene TRBJ2-7; D gene ambiguous. The V and J ends lost 4 bases and 6 bases respectively, with 19 bases between them. The CDR3 has 14 residues. The V gene's germline CDR1 is GTSNPN and CDR2 SVGIG (reference sequence). The CDR3 loop reads CAWTTRVTFGEQYF. The CDR3 bases are TGTGCCTGGACGACCCGGGTGACCTTCGGCGAGCAGTACTTC.

The V call is TRBV6-5, the J call TRBJ2-5; unclear D gene. There are 13 residues in the CDR3. The V end was cut by 5 bases, the J end by 1 base, with 8 bases between. Germline loops: CDR1 MNHEY, CDR2 SVGAGI. This CDR3 reads CASSQQLQETQYF. The CDR3, as DNA: TGTGCCAGCAGTCAACAGCTCCAAGAGACCCAGTACTTC.

The chain joins TRBV9 to TRBJ1-1; no clear D. Germline lookup yields CDR1 SGDLS and CDR2 YYNGEE. V was trimmed by 1 base and J by 2 bases, leaving 9 bases between them. CDR3 size: 14 residues. CDR3 nucleotides: TGTGCCAGCAGCGTACGGCACACCAACACTGAAGCTTTCTTT. Protein sequence: CASSVRHTNTEAFF.

CDR3 nucleotide sequence: TGCGCCAGCAGCCAAGGGGACACTAATTCACCCCTCCACTTT. Translating gives CASSQGDTNSPLHF. This chain uses TRBV4-1 with TRBJ1-6; tentatively, D is TRBD1 (6 bases). This CDR3 has 14 residues. The V gene lost 1 base and the J gene lost 6 bases, with 7 bases spanning the gap. In germline, CDR1 is MGHRA, CDR2 YSYEKL.

The chain uses TRBV6-4 and TRBJ1-5, with D possibly TRBD1 on 6 matching bases. Germline V CDR1 and CDR2: MRHNA, SNTAGT. The CDR3 contains 15 residues. V was pared by 7 bases and J by 7 bases, with 20 bases between. CDR3 nucleotide sequence: TGTGCCAGCATCCCAGGGACACGAAAGTGGCAGCCCCAGCATTTT. Translation gives CASIPGTRKWQPQHF.

The chain employs TRBV10-3 and TRBJ2-2; D is perhaps TRBD1 (6 bases). The length of the CDR3 is 13 residues. The V gene's germline CDR1 is ENHRY and CDR2 SYGVKD. Trimming stripped 6 bases from V and 6 bases from J, with 11 bases between. CDR3 sequence: CAIRPNRAGELFF. In nucleotides, the CDR3 is TGTGCCATCAGGCCTAACAGGGCCGGGGAGCTGTTTTTT.

The chain employs TRBV9 and TRBJ1-2; D is unresolved. This CDR3 has 14 residues. Per the germline V gene, CDR1 is SGDLS and CDR2 is YYNGEE. V was trimmed by 0 bases and J by 5 bases, leaving 11 bases between them. This chain's CDR3 is CASSVGDREYGYTF. Here the CDR3 DNA reads TGTGCCAGCAGCGTAGGTGACCGGGAATATGGCTACACCTTC.

CDR3 DNA sequence: TGTGCCAGCAGCGTCAGGTCGGGGACCGGGGAGCTGTTTTTT. Its protein is CASSVRSGTGELFF. The V call is TRBV9, the J call TRBJ2-2; TRBD2 is a possible D gene (5 bases). Germline-derived CDR1 and CDR2 are SGDLS and YYNGEE. CDR3 length: 14 amino acids. Trimming cost V 2 bases and J 5 bases, with 10 bases left between them.

The CDR3 DNA sequence: TGTGCCTGGATAGACTCACCGGACAGGGGGATCTATGGCTACACCTTC. Translation gives CAWIDSPDRGIYGYTF. The rearrangement joins TRBV30 to TRBJ1-2, with TRBD1 matching 10 bases. Per germline, CDR1 GTSNPN and CDR2 SVGIG (reference sequence). The V and J ends lost 4 bases and 4 bases, in that order; junction bases with no gene match: 12. The CDR3 contains 16 residues. Looking up the rest from reference TRBV30 and TRBJ1-2 gives the full variable domain: SQTIHQWPATLVQPVGSPLSLECTVEGTSNPNLYWYRQAAGRGLQLLFYSVGIGQISSEVPQNLSASRPQDRQFILSSKKLLLSDSGFYLCAWIDSPDRGIYGYTFGSGTRLTVV.

The chain recombines TRBV18 with TRBJ2-5; D might be TRBD2 (5 bases). The CDR3 covers 14 residues. Germline V lookup: CDR1 KGHSH, CDR2 LQKENI. V lost 2 bases, J lost 1 base, and 8 bases lay in between. CDR3 sequence reads: CASSPSAGQETQYF. The CDR3 nucleotides are TGTGCCAGCTCACCATCCGCGGGCCAAGAGACCCAGTACTTC.

This sequence joins TRBV5-1 and TRBJ2-3; weak D call: TRBD1 (6 bases). The V gene's germline CDR1 is SGHRS and CDR2 YFSETQ. The CDR3 extends over 18 amino acids. Between the trimmed V and J ends, which lost 0 bases and 0 bases, there was a span of 17 bases. CDR3: CASSLGQGLGPSTDTQYF. DNA of the CDR3: TGCGCCAGCAGCTTGGGGCAGGGGCTCGGACCTAGCACAGATACGCAGTATTTT.

The V gene is TRBV5-1, the J gene TRBJ2-5; TRBD1 is a possible D gene (6 bases). The length of the CDR3 is 14 residues. Trimming removed 6 bases from V and 5 bases from J, with 17 bases in between. Germline CDR1 SGHRS, CDR2 YFSETQ. The CDR3 sequence is CASTDRGGMETQYF. The CDR3, as DNA: TGCGCCAGCACGGACAGAGGCGGAATGGAGACCCAGTACTTC.

The gene calls are TRBV5-1 and TRBJ2-7; D perhaps matches TRBD1 (6 bases). V lost 3 bases to trimming and J lost 0 bases, with 16 bases between them. The CDR3 is made up of 16 amino acids. From germline, CDR1 is SGHRS and CDR2 YFSETQ. The CDR3 reads CASSSGIGQSSYEQYF. The DNA for the CDR3 is TGCGCCAGCAGCTCTGGGATTGGACAGAGCTCCTACGAGCAGTACTTC. The full variable domain, rest sourced from reference TRBV5-1 and TRBJ2-7, is KAGVTQTPRYLIKTRGQQVTLSCSPISGHRSVSWYQQTPGQGLQFLFEYFSETQRNKGNFPGRFSGRQFSNSRSEMNVSTLELGDSALYLCASSSGIGQSSYEQYFGPGTRLTVT.

CDR3 DNA sequence: TGTGCCAGCAGCCGCGGGGATGAGCAGTTCTTC. This encodes CASSRGDEQFF. This chain connects TRBV6-5 to TRBJ2-1; tentative D call: TRBD2 (6 bases). The V end was cut by 6 bases, the J end by 8 bases, with 8 bases between. Germline loops: CDR1 MNHEY, CDR2 SVGAGI. CDR3 length: 11 residues.

This clone has only a few counts. The CDR3 sequence is CASSQTFRENTEAFF. The CDR3 nucleotides read TGCGCCAGCAGCCAGACGTTCAGGGAGAACACTGAAGCTTTCTTT. The chain is built from TRBV4-1 and TRBJ1-1; D is perhaps TRBD1 (5 bases). The V end lost 3 bases, the J end lost 1 base, and 12 bases lay between the germline ends. Germline loops: CDR1 MGHRA, CDR2 YSYEKL. The CDR3 length is 15 residues.

The V and J genes are TRBV28 and TRBJ2-5; 11 positions agree with TRBD2. This CDR3 is 16 amino acids long. Germline CDR1 is MDHEN and CDR2 is SYDVKM. With 3 bases clipped from V and 1 base from J, the junction kept 4 bases outside the gene matches. In nucleotides, the CDR3 is TGTGCCAGCAGTTTTGGGACTAGCGGACCCCAAGAGACCCAGTACTTC. Protein sequence: CASSFGTSGPQETQYF.

The V call is TRBV15, the J call TRBJ2-2; tentatively, D is TRBD1 (6 bases). Germline V CDR1 and CDR2: LNHNV, YYDKDF (reference sequence). This CDR3 has 15 residues. V shed 0 bases and J shed 6 bases, with 11 bases lying between them. In nucleotides, the CDR3 is TGTGCCACCAGCAGAGACAGGGGTCGAGCCGGGGAGCTGTTTTTT. This translates into CATSRDRGRAGELFF.

The V and J genes are TRBV5-1 and TRBJ1-1, with 7 bases identical to TRBD1. The trim removed 0 bases at V and 3 bases at J, leaving 5 bases unmatched. CDR1 SGHRS and CDR2 YFSETQ come from the germline V gene. The CDR3 is 15 amino acids. The CDR3 spells CASSLASGGYTEAFF. The CDR3 DNA is TGCGCCAGCAGCTTGGCCTCAGGGGGGTACACTGAAGCTTTCTTT.

The chain combines TRBV19 with TRBJ2-7; 11 bases are shared with TRBD2. CDR1 and CDR2 from the germline V gene are LNHDA and SQIVND (reference sequence). The CDR3 contains 17 residues. J gave up 3 bases and V 6 bases, and 13 bases lay outside the gene matches. For the CDR3, the DNA is TGTGCCAGTAGCATCGGGACTAGCGGATATATCTTCTACGAGCAGTACTTC. Translation: CASSIGTSGYIFYEQYF.

Of note for this clone: Within the sample, other DNA sequences also encode this same CDR3. The chain has TRBV7-8 and TRBJ2-3; D is perhaps TRBD2 (5 bases). Trimming shortened V by 5 bases and J by 4 bases, and 13 bases separated the two germline ends. Germline loops: CDR1 SGHVS, CDR2 FQNEAQ. The CDR3 contains 14 residues. DNA of the CDR3: TGTGCCAGCAGCCCACCTGGACTGCCAGATACGCAGTATTTT. This gives the protein CASSPPGLPDTQYF. Drawing the rest from reference TRBV7-8 and TRBJ2-3, the complete variable domain is GAGVSQSPRYKVAKRGQDVALRCDPISGHVSLFWYQQALGQGPEFLTYFQNEAQLDKSGLPSDRFFAERPEGSVSTLKIQRTQQEDSAVYLCASSPPGLPDTQYFGPGTRLTVL.

The sample holds one count of this clone. This chain links TRBV11-3 with TRBJ2-2; TRBD1 matches at 7 bases. The germline CDR1 and CDR2 sequences are SGHNT and YENEEA. This CDR3 region has 15 residues. V shed 5 bases and J 5 bases; nucleotides not matched to a gene: 8. The chain's CDR3 is CASSPPGGSTGELFF. CDR3 DNA sequence: TGTGCCAGCAGCCCACCAGGGGGATCGACCGGGGAGCTGTTTTTT.

The CDR3 sequence is CASSFQGPGLVNEQYF. DNA for the CDR3: TGTGCCAGCAGTTTCCAAGGGCCGGGACTAGTAAACGAGCAGTACTTC. The gene calls are TRBV27 and TRBJ2-7; 8 bases match TRBD2. This CDR3 region has 16 residues. With 3 bases clipped from V and 5 bases from J, the junction kept 12 bases outside the gene matches. Germline V gene lookup returns CDR1 MNHEY and CDR2 SMNVEV (reference sequence).

The gene calls are TRBV6-1 and TRBJ1-5, with D unresolved. The germline CDR1 and CDR2 sequences are MNHNS and SASEGT. The V end was cut by 8 bases, the J end by 7 bases, with 15 bases between. The CDR3 has 13 amino acids. CDR3 sequence reads: CASHSENWQPQHF. The CDR3 bases are TGTGCCAGCCACTCCGAGAACTGGCAGCCCCAGCATTTT.

The chain employs TRBV4-1 and TRBJ1-2; tentative D call: TRBD1 (5 bases). CDR1 is MGHRA and CDR2 is YSYEKL in the germline V gene. The CDR3 consists of 16 residues. Trimming removed 4 bases from V and 1 base from J, with 16 bases in between. The CDR3 region is CASSPRQAQDNYGYTF. CDR3 in DNA: TGCGCCAGCAGCCCCAGACAAGCACAGGATAACTATGGCTACACCTTC.

V usage is TRBV7-8 and J usage is TRBJ1-5, with a possible D match to TRBD1 (5 bases). The CDR3 is made up of 14 amino acids. CDR1 and CDR2 from the germline V gene are SGHVS and FQNEAQ. V shed 4 bases and J shed 4 bases, with 11 bases lying between them. CDR3 nucleotide sequence: TGTGCCAGCAGCTACCAGGGTGGTAATCAGCCCCAGCATTTT. Its protein is CASSYQGGNQPQHF.

This chain links TRBV9 with TRBJ1-6; 9 positions agree with TRBD1. The V segment lost 3 bases and the J segment 7 bases; nucleotides outside the gene matches: 8. CDR1 is SGDLS and CDR2 is YYNGEE in the germline V gene. The CDR3 is made up of 16 amino acids. This chain's CDR3 is CASSAAADRGNSPLHF. In nucleotides, the CDR3 is TGTGCCAGCAGCGCCGCCGCGGACAGGGGAAATTCACCCCTCCACTTT.

This clone was detected once. The chain is built from TRBV7-3 and TRBJ2-5, with a weak D call TRBD1 (6 bases). The V end was cut by 6 bases, the J end by 0 bases, with 11 bases between. CDR1 and CDR2 from the germline V gene are SGHTA and FQGTGA. This CDR3 region has 14 residues. The chain's CDR3 is CASRDSADQETQYF. The CDR3 DNA reads as TGTGCCAGCAGGGACAGTGCAGACCAAGAGACCCAGTACTTC.

The CDR3 spells CASSVVTSDTQYF. DNA of the CDR3: TGTGCCAGCAGCGTAGTTACGTCAGATACGCAGTATTTT. V gene TRBV9 combines with J gene TRBJ2-3; D is unclear. Germline-derived CDR1 and CDR2 are SGDLS and YYNGEE. This CDR3 spans 13 amino acids. Trimming left V 0 bases short and J 4 bases short, with 6 bases between.

The CDR3, as DNA: TGCGCCAGCAACTCCCCGGGTGAAAAACTGTTTTTT. Translation: CASNSPGEKLFF. The gene calls are TRBV5-1 and TRBJ1-4; D remains unclear. The CDR3 loop spans 12 amino acids. Germline loops: CDR1 SGHRS, CDR2 YFSETQ. V was pared by 6 bases and J by 7 bases, with 10 bases between.

The V and J genes are TRBV2 and TRBJ1-5; TRBD1 matches 11 bases. Germline CDR1 is SNHLY and CDR2 is FYNNEI. This CDR3 contains 14 residues. The V gene end was trimmed by 8 bases and the J gene end by 5 bases; junction bases not matched to a gene: 5. This CDR3 is CASGDRGRHQPQHF. The CDR3 nucleotides are TGTGCCAGCGGGGACAGGGGGAGGCATCAGCCCCAGCATTTT.

The chain uses TRBV11-2 and TRBJ2-1; TRBD2 matches 14 bases. V shed 4 bases, J shed 8 bases, and the junction held 16 bases outside the gene matches. CDR3 length equals 19 residues. Germline CDR1 reads SGHAT; CDR2 reads FQNNGV. DNA of the CDR3: TGTGCCAGCAGCTACAGGCTTCCCGGGACTAGCGGGAGAGCGGATGAGCAGTTCTTC. Protein product: CASSYRLPGTSGRADEQFF.